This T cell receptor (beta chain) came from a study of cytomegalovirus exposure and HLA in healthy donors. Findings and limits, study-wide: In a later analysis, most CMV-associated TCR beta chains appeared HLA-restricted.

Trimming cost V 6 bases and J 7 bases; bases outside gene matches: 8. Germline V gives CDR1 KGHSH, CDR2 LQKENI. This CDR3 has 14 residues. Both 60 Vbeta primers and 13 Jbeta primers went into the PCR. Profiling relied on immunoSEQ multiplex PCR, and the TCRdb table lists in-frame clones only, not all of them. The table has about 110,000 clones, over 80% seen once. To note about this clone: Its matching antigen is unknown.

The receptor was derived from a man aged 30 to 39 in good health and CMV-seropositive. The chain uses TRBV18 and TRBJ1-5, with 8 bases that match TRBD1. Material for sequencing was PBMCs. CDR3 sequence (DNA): TGTGCCAGCTCCCCCCCGGGGACAGGACAGCCCCAGCATTTT. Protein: CASSPPGTGQPQHF. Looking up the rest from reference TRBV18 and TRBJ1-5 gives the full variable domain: NAGVMQNPRHLVRRRGQEARLRCSPMKGHSHVYWYRQLPEEGLKFMVYLQKENIIDESGMPKERFSAEFPKEGPSILRIQQVVRGDSAAYFCASSPPGTGQPQHFGDGTRLSIL.